This entry lists 24 T cell receptor beta chains sequenced from one sample in a study of immune characterization of retroperitoneal liposarcoma. TCRdb reprocessed the PCR reads with MiXCR, giving one entry per CDR3 protein. The sample has roughly 9,300 distinct CDR3 sequences, over 25% seen once. The specimen was blood. Receptors originate from a male donor with retroperitoneal liposarcoma.

This sequence joins TRBV12-3 or TRBV12-4 and TRBJ2-5, with TRBD1 identical over 7 bases. The length of the CDR3 is 15 residues. V trimming: 8 bases; J trimming: 1 base; junction bases outside the gene matches: 10. CDR3 DNA: TGTGCCAGCGGCTACACGCAGGGGGTCCAAGAGACCCAGTACTTC. The encoded protein is CASGYTQGVQETQYF.

This clonotype was picked up many times. This chain uses TRBV6-1 with TRBJ2-3; D is perhaps TRBD2 (6 bases). Germline V gene sequence: CDR1 MNHNS, CDR2 SASEGT. V was trimmed by 10 bases and J by 2 bases, leaving 19 bases between them. CDR3 length: 15 residues. CDR3 sequence (DNA): TGTGCCACCGATAAGTCTGCGGGATACACAGATACGCAGTATTTT. This translates into CATDKSAGYTDTQYF.

The CDR3 DNA follows: TGTGCCAGCAGCCAAGGGGGAGCTACAGGGCCCGGCTACACCTTC. Its protein product is CASSQGGATGPGYTF. This chain connects TRBV3-1 to TRBJ1-2, with D perhaps matching TRBD1 (6 bases). The ends were cut back, 1 base at V and 8 bases at J, with 17 bases in the middle. The germline CDR1 and CDR2 sequences are LGHDT and YNNKEL (reference sequence). The CDR3 runs 15 residues. The whole variable domain, remainder taken from reference TRBV3-1 and TRBJ1-2, is DTAVSQTPKYLVTQMGNDKSIKCEQNLGHDTMYWYKQDSKKFLKIMFSYNNKELIINETVPNRFSPKSPDKAHLNLHINSLELGDSAVYFCASSQGGATGPGYTFGSGTRLTVV.

This chain joins TRBV20-1 and TRBJ2-4, with D perhaps TRBD1 or TRBD2 (5 bases each). Per germline, CDR1 DFQATT and CDR2 SNEGSKA (reference sequence). Trimming removed 0 bases at V and 0 bases at J, with 9 bases between. The CDR3 is 15 residues long. The CDR3 loop reads CSARDHGTAKNIQYF. The CDR3, as DNA: TGCAGTGCTAGAGATCACGGGACAGCCAAAAACATTCAGTACTTC.

This clonotype is medium-sized by share. This chain connects TRBV12-3 or TRBV12-4 to TRBJ2-3, with TRBD2 matching over 7 bases. V gave up 6 bases and J gave up 1 base; unmatched junction bases: 7. This CDR3 comprises 15 residues. The CDR3 nucleotides read TGTGCCAGCAGCCCCCCCACTAGCGGCACAGATACGCAGTATTTT. Its protein product is CASSPPTSGTDTQYF.

This clonotype was seen more than once but under ten times. This chain connects TRBV6-1 to TRBJ2-1; D is perhaps TRBD1 (6 bases). V was trimmed by 6 bases and J by 2 bases, leaving 17 bases between them. The CDR3 totals 16 residues. Germline CDR1 and CDR2: MNHNS and SASEGT. The CDR3 sequence is CASSLVQGRAYNEQFF. Here the CDR3 DNA reads TGTGCCAGCAGCCTTGTACAGGGTAGGGCCTACAATGAGCAGTTCTTC.

This clonotype counts as medium-sized. The chain joins TRBV4-1 to TRBJ2-1; 7 bases line up with TRBD1. The better agreement between TRBJ2-7 and the DNA end casts doubt on the J call. CDR1 and CDR2 from the germline V gene are MGHRA and YSYEKL. The CDR3 runs 15 residues. This CDR3 is CASSREPEGAYEQYV. CDR3 in DNA: TGCGCCAGCAGCCGAGAACCCGAGGGGGCGTACGAGCAGTACGTC.

The DNA of the CDR3 is TGTGCCAGCAGCTTGGCGGCGCGGACGAGCTCCTACAATGAGCAGTTCTTC. This translates into CASSLAARTSSYNEQFF. This sequence joins TRBV11-2 and TRBJ2-1; D gene uncertain. Germline V gene lookup returns CDR1 SGHAT and CDR2 FQNNGV. Trimming took off 3 bases at V and 0 bases at J, with 15 bases between the two ends. The CDR3 is made up of 17 amino acids.

By sample fraction, this clonotype is medium-sized. The chain links TRBV7-2 to TRBJ1-3; TRBD1 is a possible D gene (5 bases). This CDR3 comprises 16 residues. Germline values: CDR1 SGHTA, CDR2 FQGNSA. The V end lost 0 bases, the J end lost 2 bases, and 11 bases lay between the germline ends. CDR3 region: CASSLAAGSAGNTIYF. The CDR3 nucleotides are TGTGCCAGCAGCTTAGCGGCAGGGAGCGCTGGAAACACCATATATTTT.

J is TRBJ2-2 and V is TRBV6-1; 7 positions match TRBD1. The ends lost 5 bases at V and 3 bases at J; junction bases unmatched: 6. Per the germline V gene, CDR1 is MNHNS and CDR2 is SASEGT. The CDR3 is made up of 15 amino acids. The DNA for the CDR3 is TGTGCCAGCAGTTTACGGACAGGAGACACCGGGGAGCTGTTTTTT. Amino acid sequence: CASSLRTGDTGELFF.

This clonotype has ten or more counts. The V gene is TRBV5-1, the J gene TRBJ1-1; possible D gene TRBD1, 5 bases. With 3 bases removed from V and 0 bases from J, the gap between germline ends came to 15 bases. Germline V gene sequence: CDR1 SGHRS, CDR2 YFSETQ. The CDR3 sequence is 16 residues long. The CDR3 DNA is TGCGCCAGCAGCTCCAGGGAAGACGCTATGAACACTGAAGCTTTCTTT. Translation gives CASSSREDAMNTEAFF. Together with reference TRBV5-1 and TRBJ1-1, the CDR3 gives the full variable domain: KAGVTQTPRYLIKTRGQQVTLSCSPISGHRSVSWYQQTPGQGLQFLFEYFSETQRNKGNFPGRFSGRQFSNSRSEMNVSTLELGDSALYLCASSSREDAMNTEAFFGQGTRLTVV.

This clonotype counts as medium-sized. J is TRBJ2-4 and V is TRBV12-5, with D possibly being TRBD1 or TRBD2 (5 bases each). Trimming cost V 0 bases and J 0 bases, with 9 bases left between them. The CDR3 totals 16 residues. Per germline, CDR1 LGHNT and CDR2 FRNRAP. CDR3 residues: CASGLVQGEAKNIQYF. For the CDR3, the DNA is TGTGCTAGTGGTTTGGTCCAGGGAGAAGCCAAAAACATTCAGTACTTC.

By share of the sample, this clonotype is medium-sized. The chain joins TRBV6-1 to TRBJ2-2; D is undetermined. The CDR3 length is 13 residues. Germline V gives CDR1 MNHNS, CDR2 SASEGT. The ends were cut back, 4 bases at V and 7 bases at J, with 10 bases in the middle. CDR3 nucleotides: TGTGCCAGCAGTGCGGCGTACGGCGGGGAGCTGTTTTTT. Translation: CASSAAYGGELFF.

With regard to this clonotype: This sequence may be a read error, since a much larger clone differs from it by one base. The chain recombines TRBV6-1 with TRBJ2-3, with D unclear. This CDR3 spans 11 amino acids. Germline CDR1 reads MNHNS; CDR2 reads SASEGT. Written as DNA, the CDR3 is TGTGCCAACAGTGAGGCAGATACGCAGTATTTT. This sequence encodes CANSEADTQYF.

Within the sample, this clonotype is medium-sized. CDR3 amino acids: CASSFNTNYEQYF. The DNA of the CDR3 is TGTGCCAGCAGCTTTAATACGAACTACGAGCAGTACTTC. V usage is TRBV11-2 and J usage is TRBJ2-1; D not resolved. The J call may be incorrect, as the DNA end agrees better with TRBJ2-7. The germline gives CDR1 SGHAT, CDR2 FQNNGV. This CDR3 is built from 13 residues.

This chain uses TRBV14 with TRBJ2-2, with 8 bases identical to TRBD1. V shed 5 bases, J shed 3 bases, and the junction held 5 bases outside the gene matches. The CDR3 runs to 15 residues. Germline V lookup: CDR1 SGHDN, CDR2 FVKESK. DNA for the CDR3: TGTGCCAGCAGCTCAAACAGGGGGTACACCGGGGAGCTGTTTTTT. Translating it yields CASSSNRGYTGELFF.

The chain links TRBV5-1 to TRBJ1-1; perhaps TRBD1 as D (5 bases). V gave up 4 bases and J gave up 8 bases, with 15 bases separating them. Germline V gene sequence: CDR1 SGHRS, CDR2 YFSETQ. The CDR3 is made up of 13 amino acids. CDR3: CASSDRLEGEAFF. Written as DNA, the CDR3 is TGCGCCAGCAGCGACCGACTTGAGGGGGAAGCTTTCTTT.

The genes are TRBV7-6 and TRBJ2-2, with 7 bases identical to TRBD2. This CDR3 comprises 16 residues. Trimming cost V 2 bases and J 3 bases; bases outside gene matches: 6. Germline V gene lookup returns CDR1 SGHVS and CDR2 FNYEAQ. Here the CDR3 reads CASSLMAGEYTGELFF. CDR3 bases: TGTGCCAGCAGCTTAATGGCGGGGGAATACACCGGGGAGCTGTTTTTT.

This rearrangement joins TRBV11-3 to TRBJ2-7; possible D gene TRBD1, 6 bases. CDR3 length: 14 residues. The germline V and J ends were trimmed by 5 bases and 3 bases, with 14 bases remaining between them. CDR1 is SGHNT and CDR2 is YENEEA in the germline V gene. The CDR3 bases are TGTGCCAGCAGCGCAACAGGGACGTTCTACGAGCAGTACTTC. Translating it yields CASSATGTFYEQYF.

This clonotype was detected ten times or more. The rearrangement uses TRBV10-1 and TRBJ1-1; TRBD1 aligns across 7 bases. Germline trimming cut 4 bases from V and 4 bases from J; bases unmatched to any gene: 9. CDR3 length: 15 residues. CDR1 and CDR2 (germline): WNHNN, SYGVQD (reference sequence). As DNA, the CDR3 is TGCGCCAGCAGTGCGGCTCGGACAGGTATCACTGAAGCTTTCTTT. It translates to CASSAARTGITEAFF.

The sample holds many counts of this clonotype. A read error may produce the germline difference seen at one junction end. The DNA of the CDR3 is TGTGCCAGCAGCCTCTCCCACGAGCAGTACTTC. Translating gives CASSLSHEQYF. V usage is TRBV12-3 or TRBV12-4 and J usage is TRBJ2-5; no clear D gene. The last part of the DNA fits TRBJ2-7 better; the J call may be wrong. The CDR3 length is 11 residues.

This clonotype was detected a few times. V and J are TRBV11-3 and TRBJ2-2; 7 nucleotides line up with TRBD2. Per the germline V gene, CDR1 is SGHNT and CDR2 is YENEEA. This CDR3 is built from 14 residues. The ends lost 5 bases at V and 7 bases at J; junction bases unmatched: 7. Written as DNA, the CDR3 is TGTGCCAGCAGCCAAGGACCGGGGGGCGGGGAGCTGTTTTTT. This encodes CASSQGPGGGELFF.

This clonotype was observed a handful of times. The CDR3 here is CASSHPPGLAGGVEQFF. The DNA for the CDR3 is TGTGCCAGCAGCCACCCCCCGGGACTAGCGGGGGGGGTTGAGCAGTTCTTC. The V and J genes are TRBV3-1 and TRBJ2-1, with TRBD2 matching 16 bases. CDR1 is LGHDT, CDR2 YNNKEL, per germline (reference sequence). The CDR3 extends over 17 amino acids. The ends lost 3 bases at V and 9 bases at J; junction bases unmatched: 8.

This clonotype was counted ten times or more. The chain recombines TRBV4-1 with TRBJ2-1; 7 bases are a match to TRBD2. This CDR3 comprises 16 residues. The germline V gene has CDR1 MGHRA and CDR2 YSYEKL. V gave up 0 bases and J gave up 2 bases; unmatched junction bases: 4. The CDR3 protein is CASSQEGGNPYNEQFF. CDR3 DNA sequence: TGCGCCAGCAGCCAAGAGGGAGGGAACCCCTACAATGAGCAGTTCTTC.